Here is one T cell receptor (beta chain) with its context. Its antigen is unknown. The V gene's germline CDR1 is SGHTA and CDR2 FQGTGA. The germline V and J ends were trimmed by 6 bases and 4 bases, with 21 bases remaining between them. The CDR3 has 17 residues. The authors made TCR cDNA by 5'RACE template switching, adding a universal primer site and UMIs. MiXCR, applied by TCRdb to the 5' RACE reads, yields one record per CDR3 protein. The sample consists of 400,000 to 450,000 distinct CDR3 sequences, approximately 19% of them appearing once. This sample is part of a study of T cells after yellow fever vaccination. Overall study: The fractions with low cell numbers were processed using SMART-Seq v4 Ultra Low Input.

General study points: A large majority of primary-vaccination clones showed up again after the booster (approximately 96% CD4, roughly 91% CD8). The secondary T-cell response peaked on day 5, not day 15, but was weaker.

This specimen consisted of PBMCs, obtained before the yellow fever booster vaccination. The sequence was obtained from a young man who received the YFV17D yellow fever vaccine. The chain couples TRBV7-3 to TRBJ2-2; the D gene could be TRBD1 or TRBD2 (6 bases each). The CDR3, as DNA: TGTGCCAGCAGTCGAGGGGGGCCCCAGGCCTCCACCGGGGAGCTGTTTTTT. Encoded protein: CASSRGGPQASTGELFF.